A selection of T cell receptor beta chains follows, all from one sample in a study of cytomegalovirus exposure and HLA in healthy donors. Profiling relied on immunoSEQ multiplex PCR, and the TCRdb table lists in-frame clones only, not all of them. The data show 95,000 to 150,000 clones, less than 65% seen once. The sample was PBMCs. The receptors originated from a middle-aged man in good health and CMV-seropositive. Both conserved end residues are trimmed from each CDR3. A D gene is named only where the DNA matches it firmly. Clone size is stated in some rows and not others, as once, few, many or a class when expanded.

>TRBV11-3|TRBJ1-1|-|-
ASSSTVNTEAF
>TRBV29-1|TRBJ1-2|TRBD1|-
SVETGGIGYT
>TRBV12-5|TRBJ2-7|TRBD1|few
ASGLGQVYEQY
>TRBV9|TRBJ2-7|TRBD2|few
ASSPRGSGGAIHEQY
>TRBV12-5|TRBJ1-1|-|-
ASGRTFNTEAF
>TRBV5-4|TRBJ2-5|-|-
ASSLWGGETQY
>TRBV14|TRBJ2-1|TRBD2|-
ASSPGLAGSNEQF
>TRBV18|TRBJ2-7|-|-
ASSGTSDSPQY
>TRBV27|TRBJ1-3|TRBD1|-
ASSPRTGTGNTIY
>TRBV27|TRBJ2-4|TRBD2|-
ASRGLLAGANIQY
>TRBV9|TRBJ2-1|-|once
ASSAEDRESQF
>TRBV5-1|TRBJ2-3|TRBD2|-
ASSSGLAGGDTQY
>TRBV27|TRBJ2-5|-|few
ASSFGGETQY
>TRBV25-1|TRBJ1-5|TRBD1|-
ASRSHRTGGGQPQH
>TRBV7-9|TRBJ2-3|-|-
ASSSKDTTSTDTQY
>TRBV7-3|TRBJ2-2|TRBD1|-
ASRPAGQGTAGELF
>TRBV27|TRBJ2-7|TRBD2|-
ASREAGAFYEQY
>TRBV9|TRBJ1-2|-|-
ASIRGYGYT
>TRBV4-1|TRBJ1-3|-|-
ASGRQDTNSGNTIY
>TRBV5-1|TRBJ2-5|-|-
ASSSGMGETQY
>TRBV6-5|TRBJ1-1|TRBD1|few
ASSYTGELTEAF
>TRBV28|TRBJ1-3|-|-
ASSTLSSGNTIY
>TRBV27|TRBJ2-5|-|-
ASSLGYQETQY
>TRBV2|TRBJ1-1|TRBD1|few
ASSTDRVEGEAF
>TRBV11-2|TRBJ2-2|TRBD1|-
ASSFVGQGSNTGELF
>TRBV6-5|TRBJ2-7|-|-
ASTPGMHSYEQY
>TRBV21-1|TRBJ2-3|-|-
ASSKGGATGGIWDTQY
>TRBV19|TRBJ1-2|-|-
ASSIPPGGENYGYT
>TRBV19|TRBJ1-1|-|-
ASSIYVSGGSEAF
>TRBV10-3|TRBJ1-2|-|once
AISESQGGYT
>TRBV5-1|TRBJ2-1|-|-
ASSFITDEQF
>TRBV29-1|TRBJ1-5|-|few
SATMGASLNQPQH
>TRBV29-1|TRBJ2-7|TRBD1|-
SVGGDRGYEQY
>TRBV7-3|TRBJ1-1|TRBD1|-
ASSAGTGGQTEAF
>TRBV28|TRBJ1-5|TRBD1|-
ASRQHLDRVDSNQPQH
>TRBV10-2|TRBJ2-4|TRBD1|-
ASSESTGTGANIQY
>TRBV5-8|TRBJ2-2|-|-
ASSLRGLQGTGELF
>TRBV5-1|TRBJ1-2|-|-
ASSSRGGGLDGYT
>TRBV5-4|TRBJ2-7|TRBD1|-
ASSLGGTGHKDEQY
>TRBV5-4|TRBJ2-7|-|-
ASSGGAFYEQY
>TRBV27|TRBJ2-4|-|few
ASREGLLAKNIQY
>TRBV6-5|TRBJ2-6|-|-
ASSYGVSGANVLT
>TRBV5-6|TRBJ2-7|TRBD2|-
ASSLLAGGTTSYEQY
>TRBV5-8|TRBJ1-5|-|-
ASSLRPGNQPQH
>TRBV2|TRBJ1-6|TRBD1|few
ASSAVQGASNSPLH
>TRBV5-6|TRBJ2-4|TRBD1|-
ASSLGTGKNIQY
>TRBV6-1|TRBJ1-4|-|-
ASSTYFGKLF
>TRBV7-2|TRBJ2-7|TRBD2|-
ASSLGRVNEQY
>TRBV7-2|TRBJ1-5|-|-
ASSLRSADNQPQH
>TRBV19|TRBJ1-5|-|-
ASSITWEGRQPQH
>TRBV7-2|TRBJ2-7|-|-
ASSLALLAGEQY
>TRBV7-2|TRBJ1-5|-|few
ASSLDQGSNQPQH